Shown below are 12 T cell receptor beta chains from a single sample sequenced in a study of regulatory T cells in long-lasting Graves disease. Sample time point: persistent/refractory GD, antithyroid drugs over 5 years with positive TRAb. After RNA was extracted from PBMCs, the TCR library was made from it. Arm-PCR of CDR3 regions with iRepertoire HTBI primers generated TCR beta libraries. MiXCR, run by TCRdb on the multiplex PCR reads, gives a single entry per CDR3 protein. The sample has over 650,000 distinct CDR3 sequences, 25% to 30% seen once. The source was peripheral blood mononuclear cells (PBMCs), collected when the disease was refractory, from a patient treated with antithyroid drugs. Every receptor here comes from a female donor with Graves disease.

This clonotype has just a few counts. CDR3 in amino acids: CASSFLGPGNTIYF. The CDR3 DNA reads as TGTGCCAGCAGCTTTTTAGGCCCTGGAAACACCATATATTTT. The V call is TRBV13, the J call TRBJ1-3; D remains ambiguous. Between the trimmed V and J ends, which lost 3 bases and 2 bases, there was a span of 8 bases. Per germline, CDR1 PRHDT and CDR2 FYEKMQ (reference sequence). The CDR3 spans 14 residues.

The chain links TRBV3-1 to TRBJ1-6; D gene ambiguous. The V gene lost 3 bases and the J gene lost 14 bases, with 11 bases spanning the gap. Germline CDR1 reads LGHDT; CDR2 reads YNNKEL (reference sequence). CDR3 size: 12 residues. This CDR3 is CASSHRRAALHF. For the CDR3, the DNA is TGTGCCAGCAGCCACCGCCGTGCGGCCCTCCACTTT.

The rearrangement joins TRBV11-2 to TRBJ1-3, with D perhaps matching TRBD1 (5 bases). CDR1 is SGHAT, CDR2 FQNNGV, per germline. The ends were cut back, 8 bases at V and 0 bases at J, with 8 bases in the middle. CDR3 length: 13 residues. Here the CDR3 reads CASGTSSGNTIYF. CDR3 in DNA: TGTGCCAGCGGGACGTCCTCTGGAAACACCATATATTTT.

This clonotype was counted a few times. The genes are TRBV5-4 and TRBJ2-7, with TRBD1 matching 9 bases. Losses at the gene ends were 5 bases for V and 1 base for J; bases not matched to a gene: 4. Germline CDR1 and CDR2: SGHNT and YYREEE (reference sequence). The CDR3 loop spans 14 amino acids. In nucleotides, the CDR3 is TGTGCCAGCAGACTTGGGACAGGGTCCTACGAGCAGTACTTC. Amino acids: CASRLGTGSYEQYF.

CDR3 sequence reads: CASGIQGAGTYEQYF. Here the CDR3 DNA reads TGTGCCAGCGGAATCCAGGGGGCTGGAACCTACGAGCAGTACTTC. The V call is TRBV6-1, the J call TRBJ2-7; 8 bases align to TRBD1. CDR3 length equals 15 residues. Germline loops: CDR1 MNHNS, CDR2 SASEGT. Unmatched junction bases numbered 11, after V lost 8 bases and J lost 2 bases.

On this clonotype: A read error may be the cause here, since a much bigger clone is one base away. V usage is TRBV27 and J usage is TRBJ2-2, with 7 bases matching TRBD1. The germline CDR1 and CDR2 sequences are MNHEY and SMNVEV (reference sequence). CDR3 size: 15 residues. The CDR3 protein is CASSGGQWNTGELLF. The CDR3, as DNA: TGTGCCAGCAGTGGGGGACAGTGGAACACCGGGGAGCTGCTTTTT.

This clonotype was detected ten times or more. The chain couples TRBV2 to TRBJ2-7; a possible D gene is TRBD2 (5 bases). Per the germline V gene, CDR1 is SNHLY and CDR2 is FYNNEI. The CDR3 has 14 residues. V was shortened by 10 bases and J by 0 bases, with 16 bases between the two germline ends. CDR3 residues: CATTPDSTSYEQYF. For the CDR3, the DNA is TGTGCCACCACTCCGGACTCCACCTCCTACGAGCAGTACTTC.

This clonotype was detected many times. This chain links TRBV7-3 with TRBJ1-1, with D unclear. The CDR3 totals 13 residues. V was trimmed by 6 bases and J by 0 bases, leaving 8 bases between them. Germline values: CDR1 SGHTA, CDR2 FQGTGA. The CDR3 loop is CASSWNLNTEAFF. The CDR3 DNA sequence: TGTGCCAGCAGTTGGAACTTGAACACTGAAGCTTTCTTT.

This chain connects TRBV6-5 to TRBJ1-5; 8 nucleotides line up with TRBD1. Germline assignment: CDR1 MNHEY and CDR2 SVGAGI. The CDR3 runs to 20 residues. With V trimmed by 2 bases and J by 2 bases, 17 bases remained unmatched. The DNA of the CDR3 is TGTGCCAGCAGTTACCCGACGCGTACAGGGGGAGGTAAGGGCAATCAGCCCCAGCATTTT. Translation gives CASSYPTRTGGGKGNQPQHF.

The sample holds a few counts of this clonotype. This rearrangement joins TRBV28 to TRBJ1-6; 10 bases fit TRBD1. The CDR3 length is 19 residues. Looked up from germline, CDR1 is MDHEN and CDR2 is SYDVKM. The junction had 15 bases not matched to a gene; V was cut back by 5 bases and J by 5 bases. The CDR3 sequence: CASSPLRQGALLDNSPLHF. The CDR3 DNA sequence: TGTGCCAGCAGTCCCCTTAGACAGGGGGCCCTCCTAGATAATTCACCCCTCCACTTT. The full variable domain, in which reference TRBV28 and TRBJ1-6 provide the parts outside the CDR3, is DVKVTQSSRYLVKRTGEKVFLECVQDMDHENMFWYRQDPGLGLRLIYFSYDVKMKEKGDIPEGYSVSREKKERFSLILESASTNQTSMYLCASSPLRQGALLDNSPLHFGNGTRLTVT.

The chain has TRBV12-5 and TRBJ2-5; tentatively, D is TRBD1 (6 bases). The length of the CDR3 is 16 residues. Trimming removed 1 base from V and 4 bases from J, with 16 bases in between. Germline V CDR1 and CDR2: LGHNT, FRNRAP. This CDR3 reads CASGLATGQGRETQYF. The CDR3 DNA reads as TGTGCTAGTGGTTTGGCCACCGGGCAGGGGCGAGAGACCCAGTACTTC. Full variable domain (rest looked up from reference TRBV12-5 and TRBJ2-5): DARVTQTPRHKVTEMGQEVTMRCQPILGHNTVFWYRQTMMQGLELLAYFRNRAPLDDSGMPKDRFSAEMPDATLATLKIQPSEPRDSAVYFCASGLATGQGRETQYFGPGTRLLVL.

This clonotype occurred a few times. CDR3 sequence reads: CSARQGLSEAFF. In DNA form, the CDR3 reads TGCAGTGCGCGACAGGGATTGTCTGAAGCTTTCTTT. The rearrangement links TRBV20-1 to TRBJ1-1, with 7 bases identical to TRBD1. The J segment lost 6 bases and the V segment lost 6 bases, leaving 7 bases of the junction unmatched. The CDR3 consists of 12 residues. CDR1 is DFQATT and CDR2 is SNEGSKA in the germline V gene (reference sequence).